These 8 T cell receptor beta chains were sequenced from one sample in a study of blood T cell repertoires in COVID-19. Measured with immunoSEQ multiplex PCR; TCRdb has only the in-frame clones, and not every one. Of about 120,000 clones listed, about four fifths are singletons. The sample was peripheral blood. The source of these receptors is a human donor in a cohort sampled during active COVID-19.

This clone has more than one count but fewer than ten. The rearrangement joins TRBV5-1 to TRBJ1-2; D gene ambiguous. V lost 0 bases, J lost 4 bases, and 10 bases lay in between. CDR3 size: 14 residues. Germline CDR1 reads SGHRS; CDR2 reads YFSETQ. CDR3 nucleotides: TGCGCCAGCAGCTTGGCCGGGGTGTCCTATGGCTACACCTTC. Translated, it gives CASSLAGVSYGYTF.

The chain employs TRBV4-3 and TRBJ1-1; D call uncertain. Germline-derived CDR1 and CDR2 are LGHNA and YSLEER. The CDR3 consists of 15 residues. V was trimmed by 0 bases and J by 4 bases, leaving 12 bases between them. CDR3 bases: TGCGCCAGCAGCCAAGATTCGGGAGTCGGCACTGAAGCTTTCTTT. Encoded protein: CASSQDSGVGTEAFF.

The rearrangement joins TRBV12-3 or TRBV12-4 to TRBJ1-5; D not resolved. V lost 7 bases to trimming and J lost 6 bases, with 13 bases between them. This CDR3 region has 13 residues. Here the CDR3 reads CASTQGAGQPQHF. The CDR3 coding sequence is TGTGCCAGCACCCAAGGTGCAGGTCAGCCCCAGCATTTT.

V usage is TRBV23-1 and J usage is TRBJ2-7; 9 bases line up with TRBD1. TRBV23-1 has ORF status, its function being uncertain. This CDR3 comprises 17 residues. V lost 0 bases to trimming and J lost 3 bases; unmatched junction nucleotides: 9. For the CDR3, the DNA is TGCGCCAGCAGTCAATCGAACGGGACAGGGAGTCTCTACGAGCAGTACTTC. It encodes CASSQSNGTGSLYEQYF.

The chain combines TRBV27 with TRBJ1-2, with 7 bases identical to TRBD1. CDR1 MNHEY and CDR2 SMNVEV come from the germline V gene (reference sequence). Germline trimming cut 6 bases from V and 4 bases from J; bases unmatched to any gene: 11. This CDR3 has 15 residues. The CDR3: CASRGWGQTIYGYTF. CDR3 in DNA: TGTGCCAGCAGGGGTTGGGGACAGACTATCTATGGCTACACCTTC.

V gene TRBV10-3 combines with J gene TRBJ2-2, with D possibly matching TRBD1 (6 bases). The length of the CDR3 is 14 residues. Germline CDR1 is ENHRY and CDR2 is SYGVKD. The V gene lost 7 bases and the J gene lost 2 bases, with 11 bases spanning the gap. The CDR3 protein is CAITRTENTGELFF. The CDR3 DNA follows: TGTGCCATCACCCGGACAGAAAACACCGGGGAGCTGTTTTTT.

The gene calls are TRBV19 and TRBJ1-2; the D is unclear. Per germline, CDR1 LNHDA and CDR2 SQIVND (reference sequence). The CDR3 extends over 12 amino acids. V shed 7 bases and J shed 10 bases, with 16 bases lying between them. The CDR3 here is CASIGRESDYTF. CDR3 coding DNA: TGTGCCAGTATAGGACGGGAAAGCGACTACACCTTC.

To note about this clone: One junction end disagrees with the germline gene, perhaps due to a read error. The rearrangement uses TRBV6-2 or TRBV6-3 and TRBJ2-5; 9 bases match TRBD1. Germline V gives CDR1 MNHEY, CDR2 SVGEGT. The CDR3 loop spans 15 amino acids. The CDR3 sequence: CASSDSHGQGETQYF. The CDR3 nucleotides are TGTGCCAGCAGTGACTCGCACGGACAGGGGGAGACCCAGTACTTC.